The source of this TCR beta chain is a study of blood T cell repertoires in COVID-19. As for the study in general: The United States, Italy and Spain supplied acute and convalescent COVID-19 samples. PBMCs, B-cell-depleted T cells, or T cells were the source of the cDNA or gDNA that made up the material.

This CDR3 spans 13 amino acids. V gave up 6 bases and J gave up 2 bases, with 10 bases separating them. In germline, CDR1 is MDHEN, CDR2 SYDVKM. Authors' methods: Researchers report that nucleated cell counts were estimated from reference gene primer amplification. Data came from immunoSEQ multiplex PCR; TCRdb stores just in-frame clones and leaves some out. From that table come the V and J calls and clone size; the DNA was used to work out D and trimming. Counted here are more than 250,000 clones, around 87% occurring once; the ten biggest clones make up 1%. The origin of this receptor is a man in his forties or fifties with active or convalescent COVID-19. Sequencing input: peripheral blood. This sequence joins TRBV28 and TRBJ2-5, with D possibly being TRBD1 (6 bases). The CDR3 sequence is CASSSGQQETQYF. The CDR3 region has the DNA TGTGCCAGCAGCTCCGGACAGCAAGAGACCCAGTACTTC.